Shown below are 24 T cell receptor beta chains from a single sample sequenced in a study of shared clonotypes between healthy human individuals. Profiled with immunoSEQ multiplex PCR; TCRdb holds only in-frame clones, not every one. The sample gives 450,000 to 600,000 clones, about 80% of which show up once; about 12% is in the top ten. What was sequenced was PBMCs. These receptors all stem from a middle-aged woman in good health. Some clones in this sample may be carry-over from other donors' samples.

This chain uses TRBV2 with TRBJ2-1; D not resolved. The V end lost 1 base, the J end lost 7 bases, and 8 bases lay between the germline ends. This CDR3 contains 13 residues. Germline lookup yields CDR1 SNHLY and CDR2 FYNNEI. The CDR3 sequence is CASSEGAVNEQFF. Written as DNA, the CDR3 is TGTGCCAGCAGTGAAGGGGCCGTAAATGAGCAGTTCTTC. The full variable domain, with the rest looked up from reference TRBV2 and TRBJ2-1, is EPEVTQTPSHQVTQMGQEVILRCVPISNHLYFYWYRQILGQKVEFLVSFYNNEISEKSEIFDDQFSVERPDGSNFTLKIRSTKLEDSAMYFCASSEGAVNEQFFGPGTRLTVL.

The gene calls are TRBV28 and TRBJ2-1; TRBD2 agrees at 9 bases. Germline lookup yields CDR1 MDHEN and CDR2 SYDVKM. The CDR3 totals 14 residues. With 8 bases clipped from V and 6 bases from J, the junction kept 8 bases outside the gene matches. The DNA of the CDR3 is TGTGCCAGCGTAGAGCTAGCGGGAATCAATGAGCAGTTCTTC. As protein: CASVELAGINEQFF.

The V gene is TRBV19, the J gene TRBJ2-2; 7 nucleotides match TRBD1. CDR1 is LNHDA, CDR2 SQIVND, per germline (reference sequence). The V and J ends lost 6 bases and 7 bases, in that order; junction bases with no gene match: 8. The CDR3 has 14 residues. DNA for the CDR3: TGTGCCAGTAGCTCGACAGGGCTGGGCGGGGAGCTGTTTTTT. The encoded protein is CASSSTGLGGELFF.

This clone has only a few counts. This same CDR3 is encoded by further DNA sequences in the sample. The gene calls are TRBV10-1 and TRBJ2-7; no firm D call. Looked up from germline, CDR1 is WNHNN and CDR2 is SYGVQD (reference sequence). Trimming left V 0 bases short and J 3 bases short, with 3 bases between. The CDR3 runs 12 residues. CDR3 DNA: TGCGCCAGCAGTGAGTCAGGCTACGAGCAGTACTTC. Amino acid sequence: CASSESGYEQYF.

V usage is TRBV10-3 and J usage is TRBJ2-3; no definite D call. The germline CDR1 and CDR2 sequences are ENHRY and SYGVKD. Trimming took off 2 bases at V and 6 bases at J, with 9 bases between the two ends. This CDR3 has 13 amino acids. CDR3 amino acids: CAISEGRPDTQYF. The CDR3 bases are TGTGCCATCAGTGAGGGCCGTCCCGATACGCAGTATTTT.

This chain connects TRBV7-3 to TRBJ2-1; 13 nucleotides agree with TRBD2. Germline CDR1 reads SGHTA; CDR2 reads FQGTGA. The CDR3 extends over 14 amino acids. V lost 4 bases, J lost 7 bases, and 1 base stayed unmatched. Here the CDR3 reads CASSWGLAGNEQFF. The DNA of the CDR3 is TGTGCCAGCAGCTGGGGACTAGCGGGGAATGAGCAGTTCTTC.

In nucleotides, the CDR3 is TGTGCCAGCAGCGGGGGCGCAACTAATGAAAAACTGTTTTTT. Protein sequence: CASSGGATNEKLFF. The chain joins TRBV7-2 to TRBJ1-4; maybe TRBD1 (6 bases). V shed 5 bases and J shed 0 bases, with 7 bases lying between them. The CDR3 consists of 14 residues. Looked up from germline, CDR1 is SGHTA and CDR2 is FQGNSA.

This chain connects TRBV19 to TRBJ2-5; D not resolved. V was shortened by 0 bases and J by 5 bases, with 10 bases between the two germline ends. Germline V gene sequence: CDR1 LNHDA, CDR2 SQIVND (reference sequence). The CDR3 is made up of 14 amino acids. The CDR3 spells CASSIDALRETQYF. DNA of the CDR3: TGTGCCAGTAGTATAGACGCCCTGCGGGAGACCCAGTACTTC.

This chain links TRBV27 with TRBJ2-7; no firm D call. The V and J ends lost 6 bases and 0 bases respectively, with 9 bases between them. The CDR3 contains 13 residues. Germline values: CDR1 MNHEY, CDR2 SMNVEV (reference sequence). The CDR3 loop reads CASSSLSSYEQYF. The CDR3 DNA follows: TGTGCCAGCAGCTCTCTCAGCTCCTACGAGCAGTACTTC.

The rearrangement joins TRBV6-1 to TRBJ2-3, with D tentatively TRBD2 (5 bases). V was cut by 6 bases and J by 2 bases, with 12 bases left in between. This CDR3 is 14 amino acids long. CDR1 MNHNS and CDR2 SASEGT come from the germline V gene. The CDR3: CASSAGIFTDTQYF. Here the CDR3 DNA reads TGTGCCAGCAGCGCCGGGATCTTCACAGATACGCAGTATTTT.

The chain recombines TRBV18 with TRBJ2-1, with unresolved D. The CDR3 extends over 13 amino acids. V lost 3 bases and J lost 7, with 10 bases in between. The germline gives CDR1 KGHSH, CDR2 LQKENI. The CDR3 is CASSPSARNEQFF. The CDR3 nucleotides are TGTGCCAGCTCACCGTCGGCGCGTAATGAGCAGTTCTTC.

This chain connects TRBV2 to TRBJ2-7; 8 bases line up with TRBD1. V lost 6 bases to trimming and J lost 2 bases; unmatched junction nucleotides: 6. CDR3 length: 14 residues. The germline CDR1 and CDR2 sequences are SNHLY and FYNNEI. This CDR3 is CASRSGTGTYEQYF. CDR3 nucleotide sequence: TGTGCCAGCAGATCCGGGACAGGAACCTACGAGCAGTACTTC. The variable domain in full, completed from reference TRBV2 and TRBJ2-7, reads EPEVTQTPSHQVTQMGQEVILRCVPISNHLYFYWYRQILGQKVEFLVSFYNNEISEKSEIFDDQFSVERPDGSNFTLKIRSTKLEDSAMYFCASRSGTGTYEQYFGPGTRLTVT.

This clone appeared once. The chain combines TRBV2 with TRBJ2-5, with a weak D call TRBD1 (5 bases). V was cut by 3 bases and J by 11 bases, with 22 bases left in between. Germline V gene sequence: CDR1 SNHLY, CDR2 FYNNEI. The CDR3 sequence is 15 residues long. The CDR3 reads CASSDSRAQWMKQYF. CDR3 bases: TGTGCCAGCAGTGATTCCAGGGCCCAGTGGATGAAGCAGTACTTC.

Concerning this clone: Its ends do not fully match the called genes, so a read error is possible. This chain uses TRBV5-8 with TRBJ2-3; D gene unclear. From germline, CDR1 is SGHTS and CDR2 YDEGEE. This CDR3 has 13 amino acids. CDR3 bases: TGTGCCAGCAGGTTGGCCCCAACAGATACGCAGTATTTT. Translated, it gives CASRLAPTDTQYF. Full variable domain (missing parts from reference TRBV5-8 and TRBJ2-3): EAGVTQSPTHLIKTRGQQATLRCSPISGHTSVYWYQQALGLGLQFLLWYDEGEERNRGNFPPRFSGRQFPNYSSELNVNALELEDSALYLCASRLAPTDTQYFGPGTRLTVL.

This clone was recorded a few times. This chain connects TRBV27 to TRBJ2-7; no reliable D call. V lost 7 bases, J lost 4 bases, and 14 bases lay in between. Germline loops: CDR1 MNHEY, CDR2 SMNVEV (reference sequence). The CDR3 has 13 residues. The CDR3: CASTPLDGYEQYF. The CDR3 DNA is TGTGCCAGCACCCCTCTTGACGGGTACGAGCAGTACTTC.

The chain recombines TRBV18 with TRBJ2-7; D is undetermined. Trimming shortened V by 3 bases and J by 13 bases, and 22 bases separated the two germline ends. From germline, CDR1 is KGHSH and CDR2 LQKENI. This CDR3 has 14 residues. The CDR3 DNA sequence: TGTGCCAGCTCACCTCTAGACCAGGCCTCCCGGGTATACTTC. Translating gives CASSPLDQASRVYF.

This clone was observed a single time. The CDR3 region is CASSPGLAGINEQFF. In DNA, the CDR3 is TGTGCCAGCTCACCCGGACTAGCGGGTATCAATGAGCAGTTCTTC. The chain is built from TRBV18 and TRBJ2-1; 11 nucleotides match TRBD2. The CDR3 runs to 15 residues. J was trimmed by 6 bases and V by 3 bases; bases with no gene match: 4. CDR1 KGHSH and CDR2 LQKENI come from the germline V gene.

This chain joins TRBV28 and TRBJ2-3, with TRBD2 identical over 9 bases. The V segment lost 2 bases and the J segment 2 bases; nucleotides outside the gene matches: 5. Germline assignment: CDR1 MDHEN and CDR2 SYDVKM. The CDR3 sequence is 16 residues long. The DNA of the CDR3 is TGTGCCAGCAGTTTAGGGGGACTAGCTCTCACAGATACGCAGTATTTT. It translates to CASSLGGLALTDTQYF.

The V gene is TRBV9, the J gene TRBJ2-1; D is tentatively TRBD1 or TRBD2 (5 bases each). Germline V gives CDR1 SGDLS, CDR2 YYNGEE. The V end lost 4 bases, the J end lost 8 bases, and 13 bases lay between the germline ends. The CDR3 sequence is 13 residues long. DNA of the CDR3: TGTGCCAGCAGCTTGGGAGTAGGGGATGAGCAGTTCTTC. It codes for CASSLGVGDEQFF.

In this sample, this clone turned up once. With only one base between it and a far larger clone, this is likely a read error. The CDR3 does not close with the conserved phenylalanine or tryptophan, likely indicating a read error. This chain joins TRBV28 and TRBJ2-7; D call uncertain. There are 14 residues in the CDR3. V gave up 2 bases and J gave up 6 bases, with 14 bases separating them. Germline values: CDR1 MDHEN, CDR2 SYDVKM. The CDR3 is CASSLMKFYSEQYL. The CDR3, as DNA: TGTGCCAGCAGTTTAATGAAGTTTTACAGCGAGCAGTACCTC.

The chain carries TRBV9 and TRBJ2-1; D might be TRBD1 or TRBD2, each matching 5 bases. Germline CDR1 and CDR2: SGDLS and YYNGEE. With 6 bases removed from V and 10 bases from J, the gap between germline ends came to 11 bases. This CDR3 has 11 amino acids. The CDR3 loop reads CASTAGGEQFF. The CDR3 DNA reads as TGTGCCAGCACCGCTGGGGGAGAGCAGTTCTTC.

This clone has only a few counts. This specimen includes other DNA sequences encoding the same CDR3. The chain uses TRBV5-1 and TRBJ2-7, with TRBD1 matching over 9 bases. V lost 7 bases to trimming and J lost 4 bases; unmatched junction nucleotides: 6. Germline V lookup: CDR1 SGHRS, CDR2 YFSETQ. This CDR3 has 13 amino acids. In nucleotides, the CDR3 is TGCGCCAGCGCCGGGACAGGGAATTACGAGCAGTACTTC. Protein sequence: CASAGTGNYEQYF.

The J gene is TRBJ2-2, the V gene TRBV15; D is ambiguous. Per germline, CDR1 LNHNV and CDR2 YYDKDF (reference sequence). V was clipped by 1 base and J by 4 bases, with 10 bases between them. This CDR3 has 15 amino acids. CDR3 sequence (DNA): TGTGCCACCAGCAGAGTTGGGCTTGGCACCGGGGAGCTGTTTTTT. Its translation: CATSRVGLGTGELFF. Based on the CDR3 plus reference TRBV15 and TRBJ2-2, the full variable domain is DAMVIQNPRYQVTQFGKPVTLSCSQTLNHNVMYWYQQKSSQAPKLLFHYYDKDFNNEADTPDNFQSRRPNTSFCFLDIRSPGLGDTAMYLCATSRVGLGTGELFFGEGSRLTVL.

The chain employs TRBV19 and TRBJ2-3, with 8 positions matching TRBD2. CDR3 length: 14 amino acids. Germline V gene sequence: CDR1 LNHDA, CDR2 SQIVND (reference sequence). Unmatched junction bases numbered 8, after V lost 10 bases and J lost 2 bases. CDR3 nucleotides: TGTGCCACCTCTAGCGGGCAGGACACAGATACGCAGTATTTT. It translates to CATSSGQDTDTQYF.